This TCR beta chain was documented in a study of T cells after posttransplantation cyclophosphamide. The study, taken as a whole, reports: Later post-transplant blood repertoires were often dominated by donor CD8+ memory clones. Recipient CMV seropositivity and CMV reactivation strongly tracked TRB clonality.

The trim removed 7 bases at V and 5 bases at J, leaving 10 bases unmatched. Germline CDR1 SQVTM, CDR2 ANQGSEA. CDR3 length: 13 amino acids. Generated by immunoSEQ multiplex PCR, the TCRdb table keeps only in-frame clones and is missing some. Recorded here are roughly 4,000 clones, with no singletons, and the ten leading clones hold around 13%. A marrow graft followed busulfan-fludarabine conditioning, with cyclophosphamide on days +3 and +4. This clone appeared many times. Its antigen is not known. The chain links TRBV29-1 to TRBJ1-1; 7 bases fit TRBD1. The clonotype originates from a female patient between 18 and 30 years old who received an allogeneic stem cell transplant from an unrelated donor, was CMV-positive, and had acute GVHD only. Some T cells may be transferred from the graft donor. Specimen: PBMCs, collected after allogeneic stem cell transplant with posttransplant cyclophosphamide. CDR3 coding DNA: TGCAGCGCCCACACAGGGGTAGAGACTGAAGCTTTCTTT. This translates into CSAHTGVETEAFF.